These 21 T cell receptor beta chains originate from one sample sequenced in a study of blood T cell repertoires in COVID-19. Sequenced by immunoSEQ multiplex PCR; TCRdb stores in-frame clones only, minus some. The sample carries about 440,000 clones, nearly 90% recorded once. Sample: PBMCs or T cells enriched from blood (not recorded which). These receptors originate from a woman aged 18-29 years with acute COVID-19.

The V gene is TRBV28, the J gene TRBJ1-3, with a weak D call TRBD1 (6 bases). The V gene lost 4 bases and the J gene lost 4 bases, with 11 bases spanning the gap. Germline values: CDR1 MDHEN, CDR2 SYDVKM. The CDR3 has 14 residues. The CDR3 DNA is TGTGCCAGCAGTTCCTCCGGGACAGGAAACACCATATATTTT. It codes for CASSSSGTGNTIYF. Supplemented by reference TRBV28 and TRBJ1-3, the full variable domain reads DVKVTQSSRYLVKRTGEKVFLECVQDMDHENMFWYRQDPGLGLRLIYFSYDVKMKEKGDIPEGYSVSREKKERFSLILESASTNQTSMYLCASSSSGTGNTIYFGEGSWLTVV.

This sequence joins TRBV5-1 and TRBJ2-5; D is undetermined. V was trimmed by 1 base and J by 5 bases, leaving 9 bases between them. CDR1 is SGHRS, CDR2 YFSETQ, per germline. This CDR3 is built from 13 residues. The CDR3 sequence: CASSLNVGETQYF. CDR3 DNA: TGCGCCAGCAGCTTGAACGTCGGGGAGACCCAGTACTTC.

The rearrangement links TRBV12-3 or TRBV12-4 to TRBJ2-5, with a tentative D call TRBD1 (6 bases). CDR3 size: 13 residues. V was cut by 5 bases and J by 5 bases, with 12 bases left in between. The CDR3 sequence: CASSGGSAETQYF. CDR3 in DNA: TGTGCCAGCAGTGGGGGCTCGGCGGAGACCCAGTACTTC.

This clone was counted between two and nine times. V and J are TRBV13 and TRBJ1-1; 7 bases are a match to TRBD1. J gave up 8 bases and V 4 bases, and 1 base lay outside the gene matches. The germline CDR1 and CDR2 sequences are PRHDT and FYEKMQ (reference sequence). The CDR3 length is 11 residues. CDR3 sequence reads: CASSSQGEAFF. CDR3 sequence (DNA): TGTGCCAGCAGCTCACAGGGGGAAGCTTTCTTT.

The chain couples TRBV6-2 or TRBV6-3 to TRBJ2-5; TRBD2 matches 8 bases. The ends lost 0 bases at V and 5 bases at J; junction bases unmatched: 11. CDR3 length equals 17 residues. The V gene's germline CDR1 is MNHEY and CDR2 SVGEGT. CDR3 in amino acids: CASSYSMGAGADETQYF. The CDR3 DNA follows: TGTGCCAGCAGTTACTCGATGGGAGCGGGAGCTGATGAGACCCAGTACTTC.

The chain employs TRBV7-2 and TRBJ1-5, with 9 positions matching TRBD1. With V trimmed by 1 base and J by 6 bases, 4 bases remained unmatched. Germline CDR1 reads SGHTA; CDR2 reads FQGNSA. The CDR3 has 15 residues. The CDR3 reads CASSLGQGEAQPQHF. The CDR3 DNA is TGTGCCAGCAGCTTAGGACAGGGGGAGGCTCAGCCCCAGCATTTT.

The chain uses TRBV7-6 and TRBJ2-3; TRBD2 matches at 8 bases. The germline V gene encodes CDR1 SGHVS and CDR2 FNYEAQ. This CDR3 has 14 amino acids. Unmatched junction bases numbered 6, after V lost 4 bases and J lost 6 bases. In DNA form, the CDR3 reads TGTGCCAGCAGCTCTGGGACTAGTCTCGATACGCAGTATTTT. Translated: CASSSGTSLDTQYF.

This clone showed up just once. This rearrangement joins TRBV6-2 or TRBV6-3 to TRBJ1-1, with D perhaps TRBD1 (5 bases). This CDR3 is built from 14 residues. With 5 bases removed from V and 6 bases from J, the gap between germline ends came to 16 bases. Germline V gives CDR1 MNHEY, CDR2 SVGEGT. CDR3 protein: CASSTRQKGPEAFF. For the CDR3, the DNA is TGTGCCAGCAGTACCCGACAGAAGGGTCCTGAAGCTTTCTTT.

The CDR3 coding sequence is TGTGCCAGCAGCGTAGGACAGGGGGCTTTCGAGCAGTACTTC. Protein sequence: CASSVGQGAFEQYF. This rearrangement joins TRBV9 to TRBJ2-7; 10 bases agree with TRBD1. Unmatched junction bases numbered 3, after V lost 0 bases and J lost 6 bases. Germline V gives CDR1 SGDLS, CDR2 YYNGEE. CDR3 length: 14 amino acids.

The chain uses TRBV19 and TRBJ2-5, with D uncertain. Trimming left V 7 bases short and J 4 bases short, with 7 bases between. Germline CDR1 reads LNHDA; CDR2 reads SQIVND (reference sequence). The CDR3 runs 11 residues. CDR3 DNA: TGTGCCAGTACTGCAGGAGAGACCCAGTACTTC. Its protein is CASTAGETQYF.

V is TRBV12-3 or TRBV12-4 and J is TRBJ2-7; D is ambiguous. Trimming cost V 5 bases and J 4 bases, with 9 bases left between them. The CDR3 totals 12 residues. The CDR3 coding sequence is TGTGCCAGCAGTCGACCGGGTTACGAGCAGTACTTC. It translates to CASSRPGYEQYF.

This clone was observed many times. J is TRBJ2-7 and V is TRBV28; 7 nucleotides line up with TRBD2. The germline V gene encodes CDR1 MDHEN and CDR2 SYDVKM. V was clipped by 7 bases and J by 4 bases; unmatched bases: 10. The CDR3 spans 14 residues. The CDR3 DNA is TGTGCCAGCAACCCCGGGGGGAAGATATACGAGCAGTACTTC. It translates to CASNPGGKIYEQYF.

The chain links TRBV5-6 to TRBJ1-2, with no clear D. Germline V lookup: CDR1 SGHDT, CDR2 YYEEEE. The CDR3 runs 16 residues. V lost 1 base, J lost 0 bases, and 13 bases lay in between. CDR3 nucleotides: TGTGCCAGCAGCTTGAATACCCATTTAGCTAACTATGGCTACACCTTC. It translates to CASSLNTHLANYGYTF. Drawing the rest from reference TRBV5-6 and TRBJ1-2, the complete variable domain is DAGVTQSPTHLIKTRGQQVTLRCSPKSGHDTVSWYQQALGQGPQFIFQYYEEEERQRGNFPDRFSGHQFPNYSSELNVNALLLGDSALYLCASSLNTHLANYGYTFGSGTRLTVV.

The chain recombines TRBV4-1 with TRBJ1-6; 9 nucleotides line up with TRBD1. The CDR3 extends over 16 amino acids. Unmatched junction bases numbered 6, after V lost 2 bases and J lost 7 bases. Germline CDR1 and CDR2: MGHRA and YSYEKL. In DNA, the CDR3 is TGCGCCAGCAGCCAACCGGGACAGGGCTTGAATTCACCCCTCCACTTT. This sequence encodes CASSQPGQGLNSPLHF.

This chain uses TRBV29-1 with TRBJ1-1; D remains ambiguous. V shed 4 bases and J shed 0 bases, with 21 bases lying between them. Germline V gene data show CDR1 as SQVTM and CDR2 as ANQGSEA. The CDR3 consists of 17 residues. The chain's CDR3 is CSVGLVEVLLLNTEAFF. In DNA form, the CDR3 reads TGCAGCGTTGGTCTAGTGGAGGTCCTACTCTTGAACACTGAAGCTTTCTTT.

As DNA, the CDR3 is TGTGCCAGCTCACCAACGGCAGGGGGCAATCAGCCCCAGCATTTT. Translating gives CASSPTAGGNQPQHF. The rearrangement uses TRBV18 and TRBJ1-5; possibly TRBD1 for D (6 bases). Trimming removed 2 bases from V and 2 bases from J, with 10 bases in between. Germline values: CDR1 KGHSH, CDR2 LQKENI. CDR3 length: 15 amino acids.

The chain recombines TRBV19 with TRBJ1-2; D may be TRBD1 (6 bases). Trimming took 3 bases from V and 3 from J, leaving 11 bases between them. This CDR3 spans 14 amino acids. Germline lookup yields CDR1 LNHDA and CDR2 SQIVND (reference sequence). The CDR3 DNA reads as TGTGCCAGTAGTATGGAGGACAGATACTATGGCTACACCTTC. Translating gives CASSMEDRYYGYTF.

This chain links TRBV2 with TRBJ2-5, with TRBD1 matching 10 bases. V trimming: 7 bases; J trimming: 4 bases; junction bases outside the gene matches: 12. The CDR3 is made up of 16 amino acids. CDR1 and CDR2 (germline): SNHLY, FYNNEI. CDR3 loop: CASILFGTGVSETQYF. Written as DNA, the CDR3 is TGTGCCAGCATCCTTTTCGGGACAGGGGTATCAGAGACCCAGTACTTC.

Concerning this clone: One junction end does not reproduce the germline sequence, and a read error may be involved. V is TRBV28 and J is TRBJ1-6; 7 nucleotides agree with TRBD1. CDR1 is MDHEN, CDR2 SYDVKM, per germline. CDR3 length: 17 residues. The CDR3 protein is CASSSHLQGPNNSPLHF. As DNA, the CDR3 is TGTGCCAGCAGTTCACACCTACAGGGGCCGAATAATTCGCCCCTCCACTTT. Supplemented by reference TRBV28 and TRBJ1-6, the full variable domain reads DVKVTQSSRYLVKRTGEKVFLECVQDMDHENMFWYRQDPGLGLRLIYFSYDVKMKEKGDIPEGYSVSREKKERFSLILESASTNQTSMYLCASSSHLQGPNNSPLHFGNGTRLTVT.

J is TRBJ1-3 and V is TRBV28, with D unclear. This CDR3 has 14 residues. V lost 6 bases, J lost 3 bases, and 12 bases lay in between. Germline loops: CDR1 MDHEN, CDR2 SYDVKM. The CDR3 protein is CASSLWTVGNTIYF. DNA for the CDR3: TGTGCCAGCAGCCTCTGGACTGTTGGAAACACCATATATTTT.

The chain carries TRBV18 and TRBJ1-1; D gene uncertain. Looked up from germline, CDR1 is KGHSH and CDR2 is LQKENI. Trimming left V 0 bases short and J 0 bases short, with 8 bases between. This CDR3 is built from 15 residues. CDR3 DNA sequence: TGTGCCAGCTCACCACCGTCAACTATGAACACTGAAGCTTTCTTT. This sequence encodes CASSPPSTMNTEAFF.